The rows below give T cell receptor beta chains drawn from one sample of a study of blood T cell repertoires in COVID-19. Assay used: immunoSEQ multiplex PCR; TCRdb lists only in-frame clones, some missing. The sample lists about 250,000 clones, about 87% occurring once. The sequencing input was PBMCs or T cells enriched from blood (not recorded which). These receptors were taken from a woman between 45 and 65 years old who had recovered from COVID-19. Each CDR3 is given with its conserved first and last residue. Each record gives: CDR3 DNA, CDR3 protein, J gene, V gene, D gene, clone size. D genes are given only for firm matches. A row's size may be missing; if present it is once, few, many or a size class.

CDR3 DNA: TGTGCCAGCAGTGCAGTGTATAGCAATCAGCCCCAGCATTTT; CDR3 protein: CASSAVYSNQPQHF; J gene: TRBJ1-5; V gene: TRBV6-2/TRBV6-3; D gene: .; clone size: .
CDR3 DNA: TGTGCCAGCAGTGGAAGACAGGGCCGCTCTGGAAACACCATATATTTT; CDR3 protein: CASSGRQGRSGNTIYF; J gene: TRBJ1-3; V gene: TRBV28; D gene: TRBD1; clone size: .
CDR3 DNA: TGCGCCAGCAGCCAAGATGGCCCCCTCTCTGGGGCCAACGTCCTGACTTTC; CDR3 protein: CASSQDGPLSGANVLTF; J gene: TRBJ2-6; V gene: TRBV4-3; D gene: .; clone size: .
CDR3 DNA: TGTGCCAGCAGCGGGACAGCGAACACCGGGGAGCTGTTTTTT; CDR3 protein: CASSGTANTGELFF; J gene: TRBJ2-2; V gene: TRBV9; D gene: .; clone size: .
CDR3 DNA: TGTGCCAGCGCGGAGGGTTTCTTTTACGGCTACACCTTC; CDR3 protein: CASAEGFFYGYTF; J gene: TRBJ1-2; V gene: TRBV6-5; D gene: .; clone size: .
CDR3 DNA: TGTGCCAGGCCACCTCCGGGGGGCCCTAGCGGGGCCTTTTCCTACAATGAGCAGTTCTTC; CDR3 protein: CARPPPGGPSGAFSYNEQFF; J gene: TRBJ2-1; V gene: TRBV3-1/TRBV3-2; D gene: TRBD2; clone size: .
CDR3 DNA: TGTGCCAGCAGCCCAGCGCAGGGGAACGGAGAGACCCAGTACTTC; CDR3 protein: CASSPAQGNGETQYF; J gene: TRBJ2-5; V gene: TRBV7-2; D gene: .; clone size: .
CDR3 DNA: TGCGCCAGCAGCCCGATGGGGGGGAACACCTACAATGAGCAGTTCTTC; CDR3 protein: CASSPMGGNTYNEQFF; J gene: TRBJ2-1; V gene: TRBV4-1; D gene: TRBD2; clone size: .
CDR3 DNA: TGTGCCAGCAGCTCCAGGACAGGGGTGTATGGAAACACCATATATTTT; CDR3 protein: CASSSRTGVYGNTIYF; J gene: TRBJ1-3; V gene: TRBV5-4; D gene: TRBD1; clone size: .
CDR3 DNA: TGTGCCACCAGTGATTCACTAGCGGCCAACTACAATGAGCAGTTCTTC; CDR3 protein: CATSDSLAANYNEQFF; J gene: TRBJ2-1; V gene: TRBV24-1; D gene: TRBD2; clone size: .
CDR3 DNA: TGTGCCAGCAGCTTGGGGGTGACTAGCAGGAGGGACGAGCAGTACTTC; CDR3 protein: CASSLGVTSRRDEQYF; J gene: TRBJ2-7; V gene: TRBV11-1; D gene: TRBD2; clone size: .
CDR3 DNA: TGTGCCAGCAGCGTAGGGGGGGAACCGATACCTGAACAGTTCTTC; CDR3 protein: CASSVGGEPIPEQFF; J gene: TRBJ2-1; V gene: TRBV9; D gene: .; clone size: .
CDR3 DNA: TGTGCCAGCAGCTTAGGGGGGACAGGGGTCTACGAGCAGTACTTC; CDR3 protein: CASSLGGTGVYEQYF; J gene: TRBJ2-7; V gene: TRBV7-2; D gene: TRBD1; clone size: .
CDR3 DNA: TGTGCCAGTAGTAAAGTTTCAGGGGGCGCGTTCATCGCCGGGGAGCTGTTTTTT; CDR3 protein: CASSKVSGGAFIAGELFF; J gene: TRBJ2-2; V gene: TRBV19; D gene: TRBD1; clone size: once
CDR3 DNA: TGTGCCAGCAGCCTGGGCGGGGTAGCTTTCTTT; CDR3 protein: CASSLGGVAFF; J gene: TRBJ1-1; V gene: TRBV3-1/TRBV3-2; D gene: .; clone size: .
CDR3 DNA: TGTGCCAGTAGTCGACTGGGGGGTGCGAACACTGAAGCTTTCTTT; CDR3 protein: CASSRLGGANTEAFF; J gene: TRBJ1-1; V gene: TRBV19; D gene: .; clone size: .
CDR3 DNA: TGCAGTGCTAGTCTCCCGGGACTAGCCCACAATGAGCAGTTCTTC; CDR3 protein: CSASLPGLAHNEQFF; J gene: TRBJ2-1; V gene: TRBV20-1; D gene: TRBD2; clone size: .
CDR3 DNA: TGTGCCAGCAGCTCCGGGACTCTTGCGAGCACAGATACGCAGTATTTT; CDR3 protein: CASSSGTLASTDTQYF; J gene: TRBJ2-3; V gene: TRBV7-3; D gene: .; clone size: .
CDR3 DNA: TGCGCCAGCAGTAGGACACCGGACAATAGCAATCAGCCCCAGCATTTT; CDR3 protein: CASSRTPDNSNQPQHF; J gene: TRBJ1-5; V gene: TRBV5-1; D gene: .; clone size: .
CDR3 DNA: TGTGCCAGCAAGACAACGGGACTAGCGGGAGGTGGGGAGACCCAGTACTTC; CDR3 protein: CASKTTGLAGGGETQYF; J gene: TRBJ2-5; V gene: TRBV2; D gene: TRBD2; clone size: .
CDR3 DNA: TGTGCCAGCTCAGGCACCGGGACAATTAACACTGAAGCTTTCTTT; CDR3 protein: CASSGTGTINTEAFF; J gene: TRBJ1-1; V gene: TRBV18; D gene: .; clone size: .
CDR3 DNA: TGTGCCAGCAGCTTATCGCGCGGGAGTAATGAGCAGTTCTTC; CDR3 protein: CASSLSRGSNEQFF; J gene: TRBJ2-1; V gene: TRBV11-2; D gene: TRBD2; clone size: .
CDR3 DNA: TGTGCCAGCAGCCCCTCAGGGGTTAGCAATCAGCCCCAGCATTTT; CDR3 protein: CASSPSGVSNQPQHF; J gene: TRBJ1-5; V gene: TRBV28; D gene: .; clone size: .
CDR3 DNA: TGTGCCAGCAGTGGGAGTGGGTCCCTCCGGGAGACCCAGTACTTC; CDR3 protein: CASSGSGSLRETQYF; J gene: TRBJ2-5; V gene: TRBV2; D gene: .; clone size: .
CDR3 DNA: TGTGCCAGCAGTGAATTCTCGCGGAAACTGAATTCACCCCTCCACTTT; CDR3 protein: CASSEFSRKLNSPLHF; J gene: TRBJ1-6; V gene: TRBV6-1; D gene: .; clone size: .
CDR3 DNA: TGTGCCAGCAGTTTGCGGACAGGGGGCAATCAGCCCCAGCATTTT; CDR3 protein: CASSLRTGGNQPQHF; J gene: TRBJ1-5; V gene: TRBV28; D gene: TRBD1; clone size: .
CDR3 DNA: TGTGCCACCAGCAGACCGGGGGTCGGCGGGGCTGAAGCTTTCTTT; CDR3 protein: CATSRPGVGGAEAFF; J gene: TRBJ1-1; V gene: TRBV15; D gene: .; clone size: few
CDR3 DNA: TGTGCCAGCAGCTTACAGGGTACTCAGCCCCAGCATTTT; CDR3 protein: CASSLQGTQPQHF; J gene: TRBJ1-5; V gene: TRBV11-2; D gene: .; clone size: few
CDR3 DNA: TGCGCCAGCATTCCCGGCGGTTCTGGGGCCAACGTCCTGACTTTC; CDR3 protein: CASIPGGSGANVLTF; J gene: TRBJ2-6; V gene: TRBV5-1; D gene: .; clone size: .
CDR3 DNA: TGTGCCAGTAGAGACAGGGTGAACACTGAAGCTTTCTTT; CDR3 protein: CASRDRVNTEAFF; J gene: TRBJ1-1; V gene: TRBV19; D gene: TRBD1; clone size: .
CDR3 DNA: TGTGCCAGCAGTAAAATCCGAGGCGTCGGGGAGCTGTTTTTT; CDR3 protein: CASSKIRGVGELFF; J gene: TRBJ2-2; V gene: TRBV6-5; D gene: .; clone size: .
CDR3 DNA: TGTGCCAGCAGTTTCATGAGCAAATCCCCCACAGATACGCAGTATTTT; CDR3 protein: CASSFMSKSPTDTQYF; J gene: TRBJ2-3; V gene: TRBV28; D gene: .; clone size: .
CDR3 DNA: TGTGCCAGCAGTGCGAACCAGGGGCAGCCCCAGCATTTT; CDR3 protein: CASSANQGQPQHF; J gene: TRBJ1-5; V gene: TRBV28; D gene: .; clone size: .